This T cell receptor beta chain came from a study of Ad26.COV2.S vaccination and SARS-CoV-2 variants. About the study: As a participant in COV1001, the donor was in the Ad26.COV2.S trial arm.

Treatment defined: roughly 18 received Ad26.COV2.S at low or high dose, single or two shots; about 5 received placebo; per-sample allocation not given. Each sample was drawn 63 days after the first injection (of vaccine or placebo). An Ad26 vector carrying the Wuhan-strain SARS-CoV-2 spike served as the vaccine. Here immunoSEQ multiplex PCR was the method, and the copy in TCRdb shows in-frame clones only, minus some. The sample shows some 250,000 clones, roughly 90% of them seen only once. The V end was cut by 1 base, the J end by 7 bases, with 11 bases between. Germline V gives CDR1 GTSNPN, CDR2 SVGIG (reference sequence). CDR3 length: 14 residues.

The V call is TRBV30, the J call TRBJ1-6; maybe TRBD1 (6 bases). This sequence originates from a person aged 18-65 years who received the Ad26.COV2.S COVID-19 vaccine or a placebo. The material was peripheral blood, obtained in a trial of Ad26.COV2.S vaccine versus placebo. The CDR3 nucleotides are TGTGCCTGGAGTGCTGGACAGAAAAATTCACCCCTCCACTTT. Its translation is CAWSAGQKNSPLHF. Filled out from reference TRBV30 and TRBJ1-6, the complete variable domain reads SQTIHQWPATLVQPVGSPLSLECTVEGTSNPNLYWYRQAAGRGLQLLFYSVGIGQISSEVPQNLSASRPQDRQFILSSKKLLLSDSGFYLCAWSAGQKNSPLHFGNGTRLTVT.